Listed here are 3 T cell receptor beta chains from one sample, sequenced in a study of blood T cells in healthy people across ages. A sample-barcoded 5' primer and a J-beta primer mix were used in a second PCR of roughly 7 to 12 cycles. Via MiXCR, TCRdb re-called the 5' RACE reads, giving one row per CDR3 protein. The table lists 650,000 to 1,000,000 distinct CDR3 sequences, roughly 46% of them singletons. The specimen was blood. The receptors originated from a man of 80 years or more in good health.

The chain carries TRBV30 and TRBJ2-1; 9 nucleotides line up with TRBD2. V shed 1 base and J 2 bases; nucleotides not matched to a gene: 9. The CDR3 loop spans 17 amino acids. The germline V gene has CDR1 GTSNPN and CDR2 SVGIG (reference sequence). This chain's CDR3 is CAWSGGSGGLAYNEQFF. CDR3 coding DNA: TGTGCCTGGAGTGGGGGTAGCGGGGGTCTAGCCTACAATGAGCAGTTCTTC.

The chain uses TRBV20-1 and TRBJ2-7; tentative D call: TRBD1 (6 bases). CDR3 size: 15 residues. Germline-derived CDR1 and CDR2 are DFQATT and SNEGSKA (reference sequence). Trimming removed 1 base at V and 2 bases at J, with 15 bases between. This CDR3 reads CSARAEQGLAYEQYF. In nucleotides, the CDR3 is TGCAGTGCTAGAGCGGAACAGGGCCTCGCCTACGAGCAGTACTTC.

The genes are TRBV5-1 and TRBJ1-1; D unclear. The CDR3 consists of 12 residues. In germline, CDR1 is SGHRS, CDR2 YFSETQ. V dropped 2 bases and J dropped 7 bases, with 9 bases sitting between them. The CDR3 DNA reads TGCGCCAGCAGCTTTGAAGGTGGTGAAGCTTTCTTT. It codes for CASSFEGGEAFF.